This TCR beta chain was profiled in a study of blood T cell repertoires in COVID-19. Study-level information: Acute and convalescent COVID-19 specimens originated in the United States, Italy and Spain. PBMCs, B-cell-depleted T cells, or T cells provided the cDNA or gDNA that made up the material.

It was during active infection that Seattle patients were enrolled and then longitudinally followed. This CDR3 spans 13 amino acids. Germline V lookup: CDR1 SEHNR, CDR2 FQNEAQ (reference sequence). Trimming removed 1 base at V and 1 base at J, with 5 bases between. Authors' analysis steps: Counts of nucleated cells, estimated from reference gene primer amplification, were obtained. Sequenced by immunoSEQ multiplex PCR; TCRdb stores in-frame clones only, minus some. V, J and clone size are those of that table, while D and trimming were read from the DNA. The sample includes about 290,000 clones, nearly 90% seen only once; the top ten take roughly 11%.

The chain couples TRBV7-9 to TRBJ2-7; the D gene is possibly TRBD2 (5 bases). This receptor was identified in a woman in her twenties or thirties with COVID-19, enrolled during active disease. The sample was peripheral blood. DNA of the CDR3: TGTGCCAGCAGCTTAGGACTATCCTACGAGCAGTACTTC. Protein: CASSLGLSYEQYF.